The 3 T cell receptor beta chains below were found in one sample sequenced in a study of blood T cell repertoires in COVID-19. Using immunoSEQ multiplex PCR, the repertoire was profiled, and TCRdb retains in-frame clones only, with some absent. This table has 100,000 to 150,000 clones, around three quarters appearing once. The specimen sequenced was peripheral blood. The receptor set was obtained from a woman in her 70s with acute or convalescent COVID-19.

This rearrangement joins TRBV6-2 or TRBV6-3 to TRBJ1-5, with TRBD1 matching over 7 bases. The germline gives CDR1 MNHEY, CDR2 SVGEGT. The V segment lost 3 bases and the J segment 3 bases; nucleotides outside the gene matches: 11. This CDR3 spans 17 amino acids. CDR3 sequence: CASSYAGQLPDNQPQHF. CDR3 nucleotide sequence: TGTGCCAGCAGTTATGCGGGACAGCTCCCTGACAATCAGCCCCAGCATTTT.

As regards this clone: This may stem from a read error, because a much larger clone lies one nucleotide away. The V and J genes are TRBV28 and TRBJ1-4; 9 bases match TRBD1. CDR1 is MDHEN, CDR2 SYDVKM, per germline. The CDR3 is 13 amino acids. V shed 8 bases, J shed 4 bases, and the junction held 2 bases outside the gene matches. The CDR3 DNA is TGTGCCAGCCGGGACAGGGTTAATGAAAAACTGTTTTTT. Translation: CASRDRVNEKLFF.

This chain links TRBV30 with TRBJ2-7; unclear D gene. CDR3 length: 13 residues. Germline CDR1 GTSNPN, CDR2 SVGIG (reference sequence). V lost 0 bases, J lost 5 bases, and 11 bases lay in between. The CDR3, as DNA: TGTGCCTGGAGTGTGTTAGAATTCAACGAGCAGTACTTC. Residues: CAWSVLEFNEQYF.